This entry lists 26 T cell receptor beta chains sequenced from one sample in a study of shared clonotypes between healthy human individuals. Measured with immunoSEQ multiplex PCR; TCRdb has only the in-frame clones, and not every one. The data hold millions of clones, with over 85% observed a single time. What was sequenced was naive CD4+ T cells sorted from blood. Subset reported: CD45RA+ positively selected. These receptors came from a man between 18 and 35 years old in good health.

The CDR3 reads CASSHVNRGPYSYEQYF. CDR3 DNA: TGCGCCAGCAGCCACGTCAACAGGGGTCCCTATTCCTACGAGCAGTACTTC. The chain combines TRBV4-1 with TRBJ2-7, with TRBD1 matching over 7 bases. V lost 3 bases and J lost 1; bases outside the gene matches: 12. The CDR3 is 17 residues long. Per germline, CDR1 MGHRA and CDR2 YSYEKL.

This rearrangement joins TRBV5-1 to TRBJ2-3; 7 bases match TRBD1. This CDR3 has 17 amino acids. V was pared by 0 bases and J by 1 base, with 8 bases of the junction left unmatched. Per germline, CDR1 SGHRS and CDR2 YFSETQ. The CDR3 sequence: CASSLVEQGSGTDTQYF. CDR3 coding DNA: TGCGCCAGCAGCTTGGTAGAACAGGGGAGCGGCACAGATACGCAGTATTTT. Filled out from reference TRBV5-1 and TRBJ2-3, the complete variable domain reads KAGVTQTPRYLIKTRGQQVTLSCSPISGHRSVSWYQQTPGQGLQFLFEYFSETQRNKGNFPGRFSGRQFSNSRSEMNVSTLELGDSALYLCASSLVEQGSGTDTQYFGPGTRLTVL.

The CDR3 DNA reads as TGCAGCGTTGAAGATCTGGGTTTTCTGTTCGAGACCCAGTACTTC. This sequence encodes CSVEDLGFLFETQYF. This chain connects TRBV29-1 to TRBJ2-5; D not resolved. The V end was cut by 0 bases, the J end by 5 bases, with 16 bases between. In germline, CDR1 is SQVTM, CDR2 ANQGSEA. This CDR3 region has 15 residues.

This clone was detected only once. The CDR3 DNA reads as TGTGCCAGCAGGGTCGGGACAGGGGGACATTCACCCCTCCACTTT. Protein: CASRVGTGGHSPLHF. This chain uses TRBV6-6 with TRBJ1-6; 11 positions agree with TRBD1. Losses at the gene ends were 6 bases for V and 8 bases for J; bases not matched to a gene: 6. This CDR3 region has 15 residues. Germline lookup yields CDR1 MNHNY and CDR2 SVGAGI (reference sequence).

On this clone: The same CDR3 also results from other DNA sequences found in this sample. The genes are TRBV20-1 and TRBJ2-3; D possibly corresponds to TRBD2 (5 bases). The V end lost 6 bases, the J end lost 5 bases, and 6 bases lay between the germline ends. The CDR3 consists of 10 residues. Germline V gene data show CDR1 as DFQATT and CDR2 as SNEGSKA (reference sequence). CDR3 DNA sequence: TGCAGTGCCGCGGGAGATACGCAGTATTTT. This sequence encodes CSAAGDTQYF.

This sequence joins TRBV5-6 and TRBJ2-7; D may correspond to TRBD1 or TRBD2 (6 bases each). The V end was cut by 6 bases, the J end by 0 bases, with 16 bases between. Germline CDR1 reads SGHDT; CDR2 reads YYEEEE. The CDR3 totals 15 residues. CDR3 amino acids: CASTMEGGLSYEQYF. In DNA form, the CDR3 reads TGTGCCAGCACCATGGAGGGGGGCCTCTCCTACGAGCAGTACTTC.

V gene TRBV28 combines with J gene TRBJ2-4; 7 nucleotides agree with TRBD1. There are 15 residues in the CDR3. Germline assignment: CDR1 MDHEN and CDR2 SYDVKM. After removal of 4 bases from V and 3 bases from J, the junction contained 6 bases not matched to a gene. CDR3 in DNA: TGTGCCAGCAGTTCAGGGGGTGCGGGCAAAAACATTCAGTACTTC. This translates into CASSSGGAGKNIQYF.

This clone was recorded only once. One end of the junction does not line up with germline, which may come from a read error. This chain joins TRBV7-7 and TRBJ1-1, with TRBD1 matching over 7 bases. Germline CDR1 SSHAT, CDR2 FNYEAQ (reference sequence). The CDR3 consists of 13 residues. CDR3 protein: CASSYRGWTEAFF. The CDR3 DNA reads as TGTGCTAGCAGCTACAGGGGATGGACTGAAGCTTTCTTT.

The J gene is TRBJ2-2, the V gene TRBV6-6; 7 bases line up with TRBD1. CDR1 is MNHNY, CDR2 SVGAGI, per germline (reference sequence). Trimming removed 6 bases from V and 5 bases from J; junction bases left unmatched: 6. This CDR3 is built from 14 residues. The CDR3 loop is CASRYQGETGELFF. CDR3 nucleotides: TGTGCCAGCAGATATCAGGGGGAGACCGGGGAGCTGTTTTTT.

The chain employs TRBV2 and TRBJ2-7, with 10 bases identical to TRBD2. Germline V gene data show CDR1 as SNHLY and CDR2 as FYNNEI. The trim removed 4 bases at V and 3 bases at J, leaving 6 bases unmatched. The CDR3 contains 15 residues. The CDR3 DNA follows: TGTGCCAGCAGTGCTGGAGCTAGCGGGGGCTACGAGCAGTACTTC. As protein: CASSAGASGGYEQYF. The variable domain in full, with the rest retrieved from reference TRBV2 and TRBJ2-7, is EPEVTQTPSHQVTQMGQEVILRCVPISNHLYFYWYRQILGQKVEFLVSFYNNEISEKSEIFDDQFSVERPDGSNFTLKIRSTKLEDSAMYFCASSAGASGGYEQYFGPGTRLTVT.

The chain carries TRBV10-3 and TRBJ2-7; D possibly corresponds to TRBD1 (5 bases). Germline values: CDR1 ENHRY, CDR2 SYGVKD. V was cut by 10 bases and J by 2 bases, with 21 bases left in between. The CDR3 has 15 residues. The CDR3 sequence: CATTLEGQTAYEQYF. CDR3 coding DNA: TGTGCCACTACCCTGGAAGGACAAACAGCCTACGAGCAGTACTTC.

This chain connects TRBV6-1 to TRBJ2-7; D possibly uses TRBD1 or TRBD2 (6 bases each). Trimming pared 4 bases from V and 3 bases from J, leaving 16 bases between. Germline loops: CDR1 MNHNS, CDR2 SASEGT. The CDR3 covers 15 residues. CDR3 loop: CASSVQGGPNYEQYF. For the CDR3, the DNA is TGTGCCAGCAGTGTACAGGGAGGACCCAACTACGAGCAGTACTTC.

V usage is TRBV5-1 and J usage is TRBJ2-3; D is perhaps TRBD1 or TRBD2 (5 bases each). V was shortened by 1 base and J by 1 base, with 10 bases between the two germline ends. CDR3 length equals 15 residues. The V gene's germline CDR1 is SGHRS and CDR2 YFSETQ. The DNA of the CDR3 is TGCGCCAGCAGCTTGCCCCGGGACGGCACAGATACGCAGTATTTT. Translated, it gives CASSLPRDGTDTQYF.

The chain uses TRBV6-5 and TRBJ2-5, with TRBD2 matching over 11 bases. This CDR3 spans 14 amino acids. In germline, CDR1 is MNHEY, CDR2 SVGAGI. V trimming: 5 bases; J trimming: 6 bases; junction bases outside the gene matches: 5. The CDR3 DNA reads TGTGCCAGCAGTCGAACTAGCGGGAGAAAGACCCAGTACTTC. Its translation is CASSRTSGRKTQYF.

The rearrangement links TRBV5-5 to TRBJ2-1; D unclear. Trimming removed 5 bases at V and 8 bases at J, with 8 bases between. The V gene's germline CDR1 is SGHKS and CDR2 YYEKEE (reference sequence). The CDR3 sequence is 11 residues long. In DNA, the CDR3 is TGTGCCAGCAGTCTTCAACATGAGCAGTTCTTC. It specifies CASSLQHEQFF.

CDR3 sequence: CASSREDIMGNQPQHF. The CDR3 DNA follows: TGTGCCAGCAGCCGTGAGGACATAATGGGCAATCAGCCCCAGCATTTT. This chain connects TRBV7-2 to TRBJ1-5; weak D call: TRBD1 (5 bases). The CDR3 runs 16 residues. With 5 bases removed from V and 2 bases from J, the gap between germline ends came to 16 bases. CDR1 SGHTA and CDR2 FQGNSA come from the germline V gene.

The chain joins TRBV28 to TRBJ2-1; 7 nucleotides line up with TRBD1. The CDR3 spans 12 residues. The V gene's germline CDR1 is MDHEN and CDR2 SYDVKM. With V trimmed by 6 bases and J by 8 bases, 4 bases remained unmatched. The DNA of the CDR3 is TGTGCCAGCAGCACAGACAGGGATGAGCAGTTCTTC. It codes for CASSTDRDEQFF.

In DNA, the CDR3 is TGTGCCAGCTCACCCCAACAGGGGTGGAACGATCAGCCCCAGCATTTT. Protein sequence: CASSPQQGWNDQPQHF. The chain recombines TRBV18 with TRBJ1-5; 7 bases map to TRBD1. The CDR3 covers 16 residues. Germline assignment: CDR1 KGHSH and CDR2 LQKENI. The ends lost 3 bases at V and 5 bases at J; junction bases unmatched: 10.

This clone was counted between two and nine times. The V gene is TRBV2, the J gene TRBJ2-7; D is unresolved. This CDR3 has 12 amino acids. Between the trimmed V and J ends, which lost 5 bases and 3 bases, there was a span of 8 bases. The germline CDR1 and CDR2 sequences are SNHLY and FYNNEI. The CDR3 DNA sequence: TGTGCCAGCAGTACAGAGGTCTACGAGCAGTACTTC. Its protein is CASSTEVYEQYF.

The chain links TRBV29-1 to TRBJ2-2, with TRBD1 identical over 7 bases. The J segment lost 7 bases and the V segment lost 8 bases, leaving 10 bases of the junction unmatched. CDR1 and CDR2 from the germline V gene are SQVTM and ANQGSEA. CDR3 length equals 13 residues. The CDR3 nucleotides read TGCAGCACACTGACAGGGTACGACGGGGAGCTGTTTTTT. Translated, it gives CSTLTGYDGELFF.

The V gene is TRBV14, the J gene TRBJ2-7; no clear D gene. Trimming removed 0 bases at V and 5 bases at J, with 5 bases between. The CDR3 has 12 amino acids. Germline-derived CDR1 and CDR2 are SGHDN and FVKESK. The CDR3 coding sequence is TGTGCCAGCAGCCAAGAAAACCACGAGCAGTACTTC. Encoded protein: CASSQENHEQYF.

The chain is built from TRBV28 and TRBJ1-1; 7 bases map to TRBD1. The CDR3 runs to 13 residues. Unmatched junction bases numbered 11, after V lost 5 bases and J lost 11 bases. The germline V gene has CDR1 MDHEN and CDR2 SYDVKM. The CDR3 here is CASSPFWTGMAFF. The CDR3 DNA sequence: TGTGCCAGCAGTCCTTTCTGGACAGGAATGGCTTTCTTT.

This sequence joins TRBV6-5 and TRBJ2-7; D is unresolved. The CDR3 sequence is 14 residues long. V was clipped by 2 bases and J by 5 bases, with 13 bases between them. CDR1 is MNHEY and CDR2 is SVGAGI in the germline V gene. DNA of the CDR3: TGTGCCAGCAGTTACCGCATTGCCGGCGACGAGCAGTACTTC. As protein: CASSYRIAGDEQYF.

The CDR3 sequence is CASSKQGQSYEQYF. The CDR3 region has the DNA TGTGCCAGCAGTAAACAGGGACAATCCTACGAGCAGTACTTC. J is TRBJ2-7 and V is TRBV2; TRBD1 is a possible D gene (6 bases). The CDR3 has 14 residues. The V end was cut by 5 bases, the J end by 1 base, with 12 bases between. The germline CDR1 and CDR2 sequences are SNHLY and FYNNEI.

For this clone: One end of the junction is discordant with germline, which a read error may explain. The chain uses TRBV29-1 and TRBJ1-2; D not resolved. From germline, CDR1 is SQVTM and CDR2 ANQGSEA. The CDR3 sequence is 11 residues long. The CDR3: CSVLPSRVLHF. The CDR3 DNA follows: TGCAGCGTCCTCCCTTCCCGGGTCCTTCACTTC.

This chain uses TRBV14 with TRBJ1-3; D might be TRBD1 (5 bases). The ends were cut back, 0 bases at V and 5 bases at J, with 14 bases in the middle. Germline V gene sequence: CDR1 SGHDN, CDR2 FVKESK. The CDR3 spans 16 residues. CDR3 in amino acids: CASSQDASLGRNTIYF. CDR3 DNA: TGTGCCAGCAGCCAAGATGCTTCCCTGGGGCGAAACACCATATATTTT.